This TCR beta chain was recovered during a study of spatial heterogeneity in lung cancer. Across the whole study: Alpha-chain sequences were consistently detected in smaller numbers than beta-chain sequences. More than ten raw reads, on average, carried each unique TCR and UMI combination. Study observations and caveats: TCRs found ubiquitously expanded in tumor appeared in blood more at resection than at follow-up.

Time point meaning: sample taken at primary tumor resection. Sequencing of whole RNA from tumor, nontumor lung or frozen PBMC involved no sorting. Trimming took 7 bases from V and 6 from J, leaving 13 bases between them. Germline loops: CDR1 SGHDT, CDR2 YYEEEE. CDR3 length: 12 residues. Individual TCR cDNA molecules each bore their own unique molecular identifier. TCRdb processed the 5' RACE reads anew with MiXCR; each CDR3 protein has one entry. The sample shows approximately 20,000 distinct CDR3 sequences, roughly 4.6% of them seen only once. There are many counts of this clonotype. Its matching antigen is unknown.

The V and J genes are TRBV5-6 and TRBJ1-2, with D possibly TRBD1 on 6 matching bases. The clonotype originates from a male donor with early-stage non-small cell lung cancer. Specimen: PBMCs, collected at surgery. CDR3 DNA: TGTGCCAGCCATCGGGGGGCGGATGGCTACACCTTC. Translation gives CASHRGADGYTF.